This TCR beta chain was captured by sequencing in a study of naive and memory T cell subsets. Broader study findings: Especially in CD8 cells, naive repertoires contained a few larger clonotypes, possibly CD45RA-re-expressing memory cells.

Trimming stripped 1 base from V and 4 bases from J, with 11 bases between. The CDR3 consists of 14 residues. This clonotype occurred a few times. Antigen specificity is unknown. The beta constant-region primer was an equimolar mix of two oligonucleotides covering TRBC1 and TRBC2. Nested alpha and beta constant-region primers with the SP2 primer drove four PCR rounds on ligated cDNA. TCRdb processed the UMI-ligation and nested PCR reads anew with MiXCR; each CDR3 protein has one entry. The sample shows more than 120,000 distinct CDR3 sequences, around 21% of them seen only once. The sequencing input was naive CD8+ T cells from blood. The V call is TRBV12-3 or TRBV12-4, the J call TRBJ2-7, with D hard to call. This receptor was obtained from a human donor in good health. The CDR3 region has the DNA TGTGCCAGCAGTTTAGAGGATAAGGGTTACGAGCAGTACTTC. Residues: CASSLEDKGYEQYF.